These T cell receptor beta chains were read from a single sample in a study of cytomegalovirus exposure and HLA in healthy donors. Libraries were prepared by immunoSEQ multiplex PCR; TCRdb keeps only in-frame clonotypes and omits some of them. Its table records about 110,000 clones. The sequenced material came from PBMCs. The receptors shown here come from a man aged 18 to 35 in good health and CMV-seronegative. Each CDR3 is given with its conserved first and last residue. The D gene is left open where the match is weak.

cdr3_aa,cdr3_nt,cdr3_length,d_call,v_call,j_call
CASSARETDTQYF,TGTGCCAGCAGTGCGCGGGAAACAGATACGCAGTATTTT,13,NA,TRBV7-2,TRBJ2-3
CASSVTAPNTEAFF,TGTGCCAGCAGTGTGACAGCACCGAACACTGAAGCTTTCTTT,14,NA,TRBV28,TRBJ1-1
CASSPLGGAENTEAFF,TGTGCCAGCTCACCGCTCGGGGGGGCAGAGAACACTGAAGCTTTCTTT,16,NA,TRBV18,TRBJ1-1
CATIPQGGPYEQYF,TGTGCCACCATACCTCAGGGCGGCCCCTACGAGCAGTACTTC,14,NA,TRBV6-1,TRBJ2-7
CASSQGQPHYGYTF,TGTGCCAGCAGCCAAGGACAGCCTCACTATGGCTACACCTTC,14,NA,TRBV6-5,TRBJ1-2
CASSPGDPLKGLFF,TGTGCCAGCAGCCCCGGAGATCCGCTGAAAGGACTGTTTTTT,14,NA,TRBV2,TRBJ1-4
CASSSSWEGEKLFF,TGCGCCAGCAGCTCCAGTTGGGAGGGGGAAAAACTGTTTTTT,14,NA,TRBV5-1,TRBJ1-4
CASRAPGLGYGYTF,TGCGCCAGCAGAGCCCCGGGACTTGGTTATGGCTACACCTTC,14,NA,TRBV4-1,TRBJ1-2
CASSTRPGTGVPYSNQPQHF,TGTGCCAGCAGCACTCGTCCCGGGACAGGGGTCCCTTATAGCAATCAGCCCCAGCATTTT,20,TRBD1,TRBV5-8,TRBJ1-5
CASSLGQGFRAFF,TGTGCCAGCAGTCTGGGACAGGGTTTTAGAGCTTTCTTT,13,TRBD1,TRBV28,TRBJ1-1